This T cell receptor (beta chain) was captured by sequencing in a study of OX40 agonist ivuxolimab in advanced cancers. Notes on the study in general: No determination was made of the antigen specificity of the expanded peripheral T cells. Among the lowest levels of clonal expansion were found in partial responders at 0.1-3.0 mg/kg.

About this clone itself: What it binds is unknown.

Libraries were prepared by immunoSEQ multiplex PCR; TCRdb keeps only in-frame clonotypes and omits some of them. Of some 70,000 clones listed, roughly 90% are singletons. Specimen: CD4+ or CD8+ T cells sorted from blood, collected in a trial of the OX40 agonist ivuxolimab. The clonotype was recovered from an adult with an advanced solid tumor such as melanoma, head and neck, liver or kidney cancer.

The CDR3 region is CASSLSTGWAYNEQFF. The CDR3 DNA sequence: TGCGCCAGCAGCCTTTCGACAGGGTGGGCCTACAATGAGCAGTTCTTC. The chain employs TRBV4-1 and TRBJ2-1, with TRBD1 identical over 7 bases. There are 16 residues in the CDR3. The trim removed 4 bases at V and 2 bases at J, leaving 8 bases unmatched. Looked up from germline, CDR1 is MGHRA and CDR2 is YSYEKL.